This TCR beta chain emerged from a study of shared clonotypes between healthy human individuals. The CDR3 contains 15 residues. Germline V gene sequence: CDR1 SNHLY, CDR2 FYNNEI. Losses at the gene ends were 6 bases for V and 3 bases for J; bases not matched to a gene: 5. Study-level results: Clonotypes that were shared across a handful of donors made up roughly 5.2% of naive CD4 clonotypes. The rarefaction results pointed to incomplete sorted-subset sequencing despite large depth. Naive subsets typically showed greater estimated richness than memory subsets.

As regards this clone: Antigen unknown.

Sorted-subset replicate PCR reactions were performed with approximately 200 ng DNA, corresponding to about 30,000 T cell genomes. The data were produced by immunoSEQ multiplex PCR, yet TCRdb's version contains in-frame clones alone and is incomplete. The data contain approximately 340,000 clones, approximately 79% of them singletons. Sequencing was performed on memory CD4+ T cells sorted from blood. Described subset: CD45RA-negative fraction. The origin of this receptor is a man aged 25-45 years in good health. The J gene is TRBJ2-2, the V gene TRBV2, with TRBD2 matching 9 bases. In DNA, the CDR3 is TGTGCCAGCAGGCGGGAGGGCCTAGACACCGGGGAGCTGTTTTTT. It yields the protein CASRREGLDTGELFF.